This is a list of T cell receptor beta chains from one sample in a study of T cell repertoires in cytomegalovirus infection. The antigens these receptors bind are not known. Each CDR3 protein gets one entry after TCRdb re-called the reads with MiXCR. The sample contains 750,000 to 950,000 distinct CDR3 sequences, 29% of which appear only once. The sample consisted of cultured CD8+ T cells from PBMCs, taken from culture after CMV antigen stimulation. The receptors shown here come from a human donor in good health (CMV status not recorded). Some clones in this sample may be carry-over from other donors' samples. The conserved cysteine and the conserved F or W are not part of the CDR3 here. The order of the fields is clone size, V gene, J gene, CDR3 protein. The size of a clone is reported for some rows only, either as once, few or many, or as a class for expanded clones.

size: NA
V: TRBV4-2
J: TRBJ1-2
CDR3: ASSGGMAGGNYGYT

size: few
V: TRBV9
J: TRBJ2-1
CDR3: ASSPPRDNNEQF

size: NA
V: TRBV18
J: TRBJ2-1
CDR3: ASSSDFSSYNEQF

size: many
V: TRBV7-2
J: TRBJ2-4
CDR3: ASSLEPGYGNIQY

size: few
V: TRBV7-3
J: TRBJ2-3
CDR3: ASSLKGGPRDTQY

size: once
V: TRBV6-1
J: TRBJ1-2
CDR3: ASTFLTAGNYGYT

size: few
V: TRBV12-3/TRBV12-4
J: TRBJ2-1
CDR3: ASSATGQGAYNEQF

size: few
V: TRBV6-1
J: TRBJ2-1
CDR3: ASSEEAGGFYNEQF

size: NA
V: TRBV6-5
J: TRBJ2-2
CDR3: ASSYSGLADNTGELF

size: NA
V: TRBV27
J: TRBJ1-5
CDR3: ASSLLGMNQPQH

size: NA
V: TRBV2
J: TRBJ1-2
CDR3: ASSAGDAYGYT

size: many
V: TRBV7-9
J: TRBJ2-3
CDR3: ASSSSITDTQY

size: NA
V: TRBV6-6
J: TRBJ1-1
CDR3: ASSEQTGRYRFTEAF

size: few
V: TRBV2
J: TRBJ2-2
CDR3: ASSEARDRHTGELF

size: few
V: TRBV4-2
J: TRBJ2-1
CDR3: ASTEGGSQSNEQF

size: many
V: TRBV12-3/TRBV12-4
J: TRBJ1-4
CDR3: ASSHADSYPGEKLF

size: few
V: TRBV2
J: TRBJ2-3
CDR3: ASSDGSGRGITDTQY

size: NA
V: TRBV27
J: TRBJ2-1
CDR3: ASSLSRPNSYNEQF

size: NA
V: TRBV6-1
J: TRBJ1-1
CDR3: ASSRIQGWTEAF

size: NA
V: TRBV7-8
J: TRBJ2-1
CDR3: ASSLYPSARVLNEQF

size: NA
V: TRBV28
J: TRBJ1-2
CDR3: ASSSGTEGYT

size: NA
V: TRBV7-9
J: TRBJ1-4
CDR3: ASSARTGDREKLF

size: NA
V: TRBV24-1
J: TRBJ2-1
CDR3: ATSDFQGSEQF

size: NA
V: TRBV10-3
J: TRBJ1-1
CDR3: ATLEGAEAF

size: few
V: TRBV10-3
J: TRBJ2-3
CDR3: AISEFRGTTTDTQY

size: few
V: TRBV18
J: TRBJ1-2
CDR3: ASSPSSHMIYGYT

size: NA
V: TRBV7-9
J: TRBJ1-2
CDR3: ASSSDGQGVGYGYT

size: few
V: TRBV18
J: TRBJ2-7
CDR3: ASSPVGWREQY

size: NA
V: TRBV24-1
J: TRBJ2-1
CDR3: ATSDLKGMDEQF

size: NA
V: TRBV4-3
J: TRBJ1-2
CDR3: ASSRTLTIGQQGYT

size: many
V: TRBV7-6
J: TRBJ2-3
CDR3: ASSLARLAGTTDTQY

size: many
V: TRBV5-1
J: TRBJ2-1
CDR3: ASSLDGSYNEQF

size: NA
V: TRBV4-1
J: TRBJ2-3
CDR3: ASSHSSGGGDTQY

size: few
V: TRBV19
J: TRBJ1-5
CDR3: ASRNTASNQPQH

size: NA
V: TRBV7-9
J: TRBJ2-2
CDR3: ASSPQLELRGELF

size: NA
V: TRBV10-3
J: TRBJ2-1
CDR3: AISDNEGQGYSYNEQF

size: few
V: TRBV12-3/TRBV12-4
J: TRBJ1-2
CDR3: ASSYRVINYGYT

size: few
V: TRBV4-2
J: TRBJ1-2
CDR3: ASSQDPGDSGYT

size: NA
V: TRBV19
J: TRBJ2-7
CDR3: ASSWTGEGEQY

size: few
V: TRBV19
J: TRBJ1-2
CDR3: ASSIDPGTGGNYGYT

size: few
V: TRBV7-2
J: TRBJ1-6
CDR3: ASSLGRGVNSPLH

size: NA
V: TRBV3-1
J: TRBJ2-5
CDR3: ASSLREGEETQY

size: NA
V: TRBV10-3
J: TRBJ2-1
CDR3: AISDGGGTYNEQF

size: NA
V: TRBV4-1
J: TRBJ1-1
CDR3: ASSQMDGTESVCF

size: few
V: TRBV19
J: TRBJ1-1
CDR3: ASSITDTTEAF

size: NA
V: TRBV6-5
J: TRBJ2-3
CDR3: ASSYSLAGGPTDTQY

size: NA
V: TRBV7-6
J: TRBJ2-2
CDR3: ASSLPGGGQPNTGELF

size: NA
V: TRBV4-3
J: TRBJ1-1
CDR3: ASSQEGGLFYTEAF

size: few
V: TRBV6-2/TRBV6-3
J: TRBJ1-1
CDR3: ASSYSNRGGDAEAF

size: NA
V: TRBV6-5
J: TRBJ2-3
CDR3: ASSGGYADTQY

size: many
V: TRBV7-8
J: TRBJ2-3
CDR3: ASSLLGPTDTQY

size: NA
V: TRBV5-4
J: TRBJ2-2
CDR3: ATPGLAGTGELF

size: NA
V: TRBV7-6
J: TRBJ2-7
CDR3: ASSLRGTGVNEQY

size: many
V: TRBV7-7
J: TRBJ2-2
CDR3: ASSPGGPSGAMTGELF

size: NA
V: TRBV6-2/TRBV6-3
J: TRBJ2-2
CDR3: ASSQQNRHYTGELF

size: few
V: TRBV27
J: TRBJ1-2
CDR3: ASRGADSPYYGYT

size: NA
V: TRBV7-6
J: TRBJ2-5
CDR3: ASSFDGETQY

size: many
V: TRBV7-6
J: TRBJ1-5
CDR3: ASSPGTGLRAQH

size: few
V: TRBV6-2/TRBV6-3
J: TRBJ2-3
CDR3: ASSSDRHTQY

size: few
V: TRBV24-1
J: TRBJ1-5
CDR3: ATSDKQMSNQPQH